This record looks at one T cell receptor beta chain sequence and its context. This clonotype occurred a few times. What antigen it recognizes has not been identified. Per-base quality was not reported, and no clone a single base away is much larger than it. These data originate in a study of CD8 T cells in ankylosing spondylitis (TCRdb year 2017). Looking at the study overall: The study profiled T cell receptor beta repertoires in healthy donors and ankylosing spondylitis patients to find disease-linked TCR variants. The full study cohort comprised roughly 24 ankylosing spondylitis patients and some 110 healthy donors. Peripheral blood was sampled, and synovial fluid was also collected from ankylosing spondylitis patients. Results and caveats for the whole study, not just this receptor: The disease-linked clones had a CD8+ phenotype and were found at relatively low frequencies in peripheral blood. Blood from ankylosing spondylitis patients appeared to be characterized by a TCR beta motif made up of several highly homologous amino acid variants. Some motif variants had previously been reported in the synovial fluid and blood of reactive arthritis patients, which suggests shared mechanisms of disease initiation. The disease-linked clones were reported as significantly enriched in matched synovial fluid samples from ankylosing spondylitis patients.

TCRdb shows the sequencer as Illumina HiSeq 2500. Quantitative 5'-RACE with molecular barcodes was the method used to prepare the TCR beta libraries. In the original analysis: A new computational method, built on a probabilistic model of VDJ rearrangement, was used to identify disease-linked TCR variants. TCRdb applied fastp at Q25 and MiXCR to the public reads, then kept only in-frame beta chains. Every CDR3 protein is listed once, alongside the most common genes and DNA of its rows. TCRdb's processing, not the authors' own work, is the source of the V and J calls. Across this sample there are roughly 400,000 distinct CDR3 sequences, with about 22% seen only once. The biggest ten clones account for roughly 16% of the sample. According to the germline V gene, CDR1 reads MDHEN and CDR2 reads SYDVKM. The CDR3, from cysteine to phenylalanine, totals 18 residues. Kept here is only the CDR3 DNA, which spans 54 bases and is read in frame from base 1. Relative to germline, V is missing 8 bases and J is missing 0 bases, with 12 bases of the junction outside any gene match.

Material: blood, either unsorted or a sorted T cell fraction (not recorded which). This receptor was obtained from a male donor with ankylosing spondylitis. This receptor chain uses TRBV28 and TRBJ1-5, with 11 bases aligning to TRBD1. The bases are TGTGCCAGCTCGTTGAGGACAGGGGGCGGGTATAGCAATCAGCCCCAGCATTTT. It translates to CASSLRTGGGYSNQPQHF.